This record concerns one TCR beta chain sequence. The data are from a study of cytotoxic CD8 clonotypes in ibrutinib-treated CLL. Overall study context: Partial responses totalled some 24 and complete responses 2; after median about six years, about 14 remained remitted and roughly twelve progressed.

Data came from immunoSEQ multiplex PCR; TCRdb stores just in-frame clones and leaves some out. This table holds about 300,000 clones, roughly four fifths found once. Cryopreserved PBMCs were the source of around 1.8 micrograms of genomic DNA, which went to TCR beta libraries. The sequence was obtained from a human donor with chronic lymphocytic leukemia. This specimen consisted of PBMCs, obtained at disease progression, from a patient treated with ibrutinib.

Here the CDR3 DNA reads TGTGCCAGCAGTTCCGACAGGGCTGTTGCTTCCTACGAGCAGTACTTC. Protein: CASSSDRAVASYEQYF. The rearrangement joins TRBV6-5 to TRBJ2-7, with 7 bases that match TRBD1. Germline V gene sequence: CDR1 MNHEY, CDR2 SVGAGI. After removal of 4 bases from V and 1 base from J, the junction contained 10 bases not matched to a gene. This CDR3 contains 16 residues.